Listed here are 22 T cell receptor beta chains from one sample, sequenced in a study of identical twins. One entry per CDR3 protein, called by TCRdb with MiXCR from the 5' RACE reads. Among approximately 230,000 distinct CDR3 sequences listed, about 6.7% were seen once. The sample was also linked to a second study, of T cells expressing NK-cell markers.

Material for sequencing was CD8+ T cells sorted from blood. These receptors originate from a woman aged 18-35 years in good health.

There are a few counts of this clonotype. The rearrangement links TRBV10-3 to TRBJ1-1; D possibly corresponds to TRBD1 (5 bases). The V end lost 9 bases, the J end lost 2 bases, and 13 bases lay between the germline ends. The CDR3 has 13 amino acids. Germline assignment: CDR1 ENHRY and CDR2 SYGVKD. The CDR3 sequence is CAIGTVDNTEAFF. The DNA of the CDR3 is TGTGCCATTGGGACGGTAGATAACACTGAAGCTTTCTTT.

This chain connects TRBV7-9 to TRBJ2-2, with a possible D match to TRBD1 (5 bases). CDR3 length: 15 residues. Germline CDR1 SEHNR, CDR2 FQNEAQ (reference sequence). The V and J ends lost 4 bases and 1 base respectively, with 10 bases between them. The CDR3 protein is CASSSQELNTGELFF. As DNA, the CDR3 is TGTGCCAGCAGCTCACAGGAATTGAACACCGGGGAGCTGTTTTTT.

CDR3 protein: CASSPSGSVYEQFF. For the CDR3, the DNA is TGCGCCAGTTCCCCTAGCGGGAGTGTCTATGAGCAGTTCTTC. The chain joins TRBV10-2 to TRBJ2-1; 10 bases match TRBD2. The junction had 10 bases not matched to a gene; V was cut back by 9 bases and J by 8 bases. The CDR3 consists of 14 residues. CDR1 is WSHSY and CDR2 is SAAADI in the germline V gene.

This clonotype has a handful of counts. The rearrangement uses TRBV29-1 and TRBJ1-1, with D perhaps TRBD1 (5 bases). CDR3 length: 10 amino acids. Germline CDR1 and CDR2: SQVTM and ANQGSEA. Trimming shortened V by 6 bases and J by 8 bases, and 10 bases separated the two germline ends. This chain's CDR3 is CSVGSGEAFF. The CDR3 region has the DNA TGCAGCGTGGGGTCAGGGGAAGCTTTCTTT.

The sample holds a few counts of this clonotype. The chain has TRBV6-1 and TRBJ2-5; 7 bases are a match to TRBD1. This CDR3 has 13 residues. The V segment lost 6 bases and the J segment 2 bases; nucleotides outside the gene matches: 3. Germline V gene data show CDR1 as MNHNS and CDR2 as SASEGT. CDR3 in DNA: TGTGCCAGCAGAGAGACAGGGCAAGAGACCCAGTACTTC. Translating it yields CASRETGQETQYF.

This clonotype was detected only a few times. The V call is TRBV5-6, the J call TRBJ1-3; D gene uncertain. With 4 bases removed from V and 6 bases from J, the gap between germline ends came to 23 bases. Germline V gives CDR1 SGHDT, CDR2 YYEEEE. The CDR3 extends over 17 amino acids. CDR3 sequence: CASSPTVSGLVENTIYF. The CDR3 DNA sequence: TGTGCCAGCAGCCCCACCGTTTCCGGCCTCGTAGAAAACACCATATATTTT.

This clonotype was seen repeatedly, ten times or more. The chain combines TRBV30 with TRBJ2-1, with D hard to call. The CDR3 is made up of 11 amino acids. V lost 8 bases and J 9 bases, leaving 14 bases between the germline ends. Germline V lookup: CDR1 GTSNPN, CDR2 SVGIG (reference sequence). The CDR3 sequence: CAQRSWAEQFF. CDR3 bases: TGTGCCCAAAGGTCATGGGCTGAGCAGTTCTTC.

The J gene is TRBJ1-1, the V gene TRBV29-1; 9 bases map to TRBD1. CDR3 size: 14 residues. Germline values: CDR1 SQVTM, CDR2 ANQGSEA. Losses at the gene ends were 7 bases for V and 4 bases for J; bases not matched to a gene: 10. The CDR3 nucleotides read TGCAGCGCCCCAGGGACAGGGATTGGCACTGAAGCTTTCTTT. Translation gives CSAPGTGIGTEAFF.

This clonotype appeared many times. V gene TRBV20-1 combines with J gene TRBJ2-1; TRBD2 matches at 11 bases. With 5 bases clipped from V and 2 bases from J, the junction kept 2 bases outside the gene matches. CDR1 and CDR2 (germline): DFQATT, SNEGSKA (reference sequence). This CDR3 is 14 amino acids long. Here the CDR3 DNA reads TGCAGTGCTTCTAGCGGGGGGACCTACAATGAGCAGTTCTTC. This translates into CSASSGGTYNEQFF.

This chain links TRBV5-6 with TRBJ2-5; D gene ambiguous. CDR3 length equals 13 residues. The germline V and J ends were trimmed by 2 bases and 2 bases, with 7 bases remaining between them. CDR1 is SGHDT, CDR2 YYEEEE, per germline. In DNA, the CDR3 is TGTGCCAGCAGCTTCACATATCAAGAGACCCAGTACTTC. It encodes CASSFTYQETQYF.

This chain joins TRBV5-1 and TRBJ2-1; 7 positions agree with TRBD1. Looked up from germline, CDR1 is SGHRS and CDR2 is YFSETQ. V was clipped by 4 bases and J by 8 bases; unmatched bases: 12. This CDR3 has 15 amino acids. This CDR3 reads CASSPIWTGHHEQFF. Here the CDR3 DNA reads TGCGCCAGCAGCCCGATATGGACAGGTCATCATGAGCAGTTCTTC.

This chain uses TRBV7-9 with TRBJ1-1; D may be TRBD1 (5 bases). V shed 5 bases and J shed 4 bases, with 17 bases lying between them. The germline V gene has CDR1 SEHNR and CDR2 FQNEAQ (reference sequence). The CDR3 is made up of 15 amino acids. CDR3 sequence (DNA): TGTGCCAGCAGCGGATTGACTAGTAGGGGCACTGAAGCTTTCTTT. The encoded protein is CASSGLTSRGTEAFF.

This sequence joins TRBV20-1 and TRBJ2-1; tentatively, D is TRBD1 or TRBD2 (5 bases each). The CDR3 runs to 15 residues. Germline V gives CDR1 DFQATT, CDR2 SNEGSKA (reference sequence). Trimming took 6 bases from V and 0 from J, leaving 15 bases between them. CDR3: CSAFDSRGSYNEQFF. The CDR3 nucleotides read TGCAGTGCCTTTGACTCGAGGGGCTCCTACAATGAGCAGTTCTTC.

The chain joins TRBV7-9 to TRBJ2-3; D might be TRBD1 or TRBD2, each matching 5 bases. Trimming took off 3 bases at V and 3 bases at J, with 13 bases between the two ends. The CDR3 is 15 residues long. The V gene's germline CDR1 is SEHNR and CDR2 FQNEAQ (reference sequence). The DNA of the CDR3 is TGTGCCAGCAGCTTCAGAGGGGCGACGACAGATACGCAGTATTTT. This sequence encodes CASSFRGATTDTQYF.

Only a few counts were recorded for this clonotype. The chain has TRBV20-1 and TRBJ1-4, with D uncertain. The V gene's germline CDR1 is DFQATT and CDR2 SNEGSKA (reference sequence). Between the trimmed V and J ends, which lost 5 bases and 3 bases, there was a span of 22 bases. The CDR3 totals 17 residues. The CDR3 protein is CSARKEVRAESNEKLFF. The CDR3 DNA reads TGCAGTGCTCGGAAAGAGGTTCGGGCAGAATCTAATGAAAAACTGTTTTTT.

This clonotype was seen ten or more times. The V gene is TRBV12-3 or TRBV12-4, the J gene TRBJ1-1; D gene ambiguous. This CDR3 spans 12 amino acids. The germline V and J ends were trimmed by 3 bases and 5 bases, with 7 bases remaining between them. The CDR3 loop reads CASSFGFTEAFF. CDR3 DNA sequence: TGTGCCAGCAGTTTCGGGTTTACTGAAGCTTTCTTT.

The rearrangement links TRBV4-2 to TRBJ1-2; D is unclear. This CDR3 has 14 residues. V dropped 4 bases and J dropped 1 base, with 10 bases sitting between them. CDR1 is LGHNA and CDR2 is YNFKEQ in the germline V gene. The DNA of the CDR3 is TGTGCCAGCAGCCCAAGAGGATTTAACTATGGCTACACCTTC. This gives the protein CASSPRGFNYGYTF.

In this sample, this clonotype turned up many times. The chain carries TRBV4-3 and TRBJ2-1; unclear D gene. The germline V and J ends were trimmed by 3 bases and 5 bases, with 5 bases remaining between them. Germline loops: CDR1 LGHNA, CDR2 YSLEER. CDR3 length equals 12 residues. CDR3 sequence reads: CASSHVNNEQFF. CDR3 nucleotide sequence: TGCGCCAGCAGCCACGTAAACAATGAGCAGTTCTTC.

This clonotype was recorded a few times. J is TRBJ2-7 and V is TRBV7-9; D is possibly TRBD2 (7 bases). The CDR3 consists of 15 residues. Germline values: CDR1 SEHNR, CDR2 FQNEAQ (reference sequence). V lost 1 base, J lost 5 bases, and 15 bases lay in between. CDR3 nucleotide sequence: TGTGCCAGCAGCTTAGTCCTGGGGGGGGCGGACGAGCAGTACTTC. Residues: CASSLVLGGADEQYF.

This clonotype was counted at least ten times. The V call is TRBV7-9, the J call TRBJ2-7; 8 bases map to TRBD1. Germline values: CDR1 SEHNR, CDR2 FQNEAQ (reference sequence). V gave up 1 base and J gave up 4 bases; unmatched junction bases: 6. The CDR3 totals 15 residues. CDR3 coding DNA: TGTGCCAGCAGCTTAGGGACAGGGAACGGTTACGAGCAGTACTTC. Translation gives CASSLGTGNGYEQYF.

This clonotype was detected a few times. The J gene is TRBJ2-5, the V gene TRBV11-2; TRBD2 aligns across 7 bases. After removal of 2 bases from V and 3 bases from J, the junction contained 12 bases not matched to a gene. CDR1 and CDR2 (germline): SGHAT, FQNNGV. This CDR3 region has 17 residues. The CDR3 region has the DNA TGTGCCAGCAGCTTACAGGGTAGCGGGTTAGGAAAAGAGACCCAGTACTTC. Protein sequence: CASSLQGSGLGKETQYF. The full variable domain, in which reference TRBV11-2 and TRBJ2-5 provide the parts outside the CDR3, is EAGVAQSPRYKIIEKRQSVAFWCNPISGHATLYWYQQILGQGPKLLIQFQNNGVVDDSQLPKDRFSAERLKGVDSTLKIQPAKLEDSAVYLCASSLQGSGLGKETQYFGPGTRLLVL.

CDR3 loop: CASSPREYYGYTF. The CDR3 coding sequence is TGTGCCAGCAGCCCAAGGGAGTACTATGGCTACACCTTC. V gene TRBV7-8 combines with J gene TRBJ1-2; D gene unclear. The germline CDR1 and CDR2 sequences are SGHVS and FQNEAQ. Trimming cost V 5 bases and J 3 bases, with 10 bases left between them. The CDR3 contains 13 residues.